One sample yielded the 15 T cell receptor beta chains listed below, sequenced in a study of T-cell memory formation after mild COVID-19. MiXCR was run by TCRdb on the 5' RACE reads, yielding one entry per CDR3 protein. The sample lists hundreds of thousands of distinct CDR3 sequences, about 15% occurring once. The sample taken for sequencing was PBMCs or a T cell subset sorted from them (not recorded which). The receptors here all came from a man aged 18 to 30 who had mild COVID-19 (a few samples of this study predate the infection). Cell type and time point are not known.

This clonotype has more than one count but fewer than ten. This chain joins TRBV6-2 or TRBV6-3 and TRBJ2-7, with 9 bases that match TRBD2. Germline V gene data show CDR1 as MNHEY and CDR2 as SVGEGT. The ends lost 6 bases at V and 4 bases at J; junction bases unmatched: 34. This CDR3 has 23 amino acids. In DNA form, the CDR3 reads TGTGCCAGCAGATTACAGCAGGGGAGAAGGGTCTATTCTTCTAGCGGGGTCCGATACGAGCAGTACTTC. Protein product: CASRLQQGRRVYSSSGVRYEQYF.

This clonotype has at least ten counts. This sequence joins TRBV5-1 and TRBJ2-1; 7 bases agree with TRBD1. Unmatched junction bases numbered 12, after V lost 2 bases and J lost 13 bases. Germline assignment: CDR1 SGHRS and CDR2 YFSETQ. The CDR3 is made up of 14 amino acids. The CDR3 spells CASSFEGAGANQFF. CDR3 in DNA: TGCGCCAGCAGCTTTGAGGGGGCAGGGGCTAATCAGTTCTTC.

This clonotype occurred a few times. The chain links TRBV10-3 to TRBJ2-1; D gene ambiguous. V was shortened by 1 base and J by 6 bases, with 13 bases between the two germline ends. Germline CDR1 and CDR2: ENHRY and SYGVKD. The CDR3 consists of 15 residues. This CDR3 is CAISEFSVLGNEQFF. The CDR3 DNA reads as TGTGCCATCAGTGAGTTCTCAGTCCTGGGCAATGAGCAGTTCTTC.

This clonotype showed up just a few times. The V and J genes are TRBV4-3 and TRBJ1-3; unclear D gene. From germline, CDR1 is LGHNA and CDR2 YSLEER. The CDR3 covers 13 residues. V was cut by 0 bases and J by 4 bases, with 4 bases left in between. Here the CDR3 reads CASSQEPGNTIYF. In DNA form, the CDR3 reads TGCGCCAGCAGCCAAGAGCCGGGAAACACCATATATTTT.

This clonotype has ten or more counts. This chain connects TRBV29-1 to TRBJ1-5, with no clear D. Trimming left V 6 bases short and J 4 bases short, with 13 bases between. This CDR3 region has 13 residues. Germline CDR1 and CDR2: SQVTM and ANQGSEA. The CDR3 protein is CSVIGPGNQPQHF. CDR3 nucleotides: TGCAGCGTAATAGGTCCGGGAAATCAGCCCCAGCATTTT.

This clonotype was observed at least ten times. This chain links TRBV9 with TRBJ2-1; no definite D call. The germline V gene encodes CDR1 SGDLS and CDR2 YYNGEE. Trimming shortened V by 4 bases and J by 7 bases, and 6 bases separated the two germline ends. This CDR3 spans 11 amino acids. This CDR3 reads CASSTSNEQFF. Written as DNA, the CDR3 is TGTGCCAGCAGCACCAGTAATGAGCAGTTCTTC. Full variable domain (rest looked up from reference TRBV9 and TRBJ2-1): DSGVTQTPKHLITATGQRVTLRCSPRSGDLSVYWYQQSLDQGLQFLIQYYNGEERAKGNILERFSAQQFPDLHSELNLSSLELGDSALYFCASSTSNEQFFGPGTRLTVL.

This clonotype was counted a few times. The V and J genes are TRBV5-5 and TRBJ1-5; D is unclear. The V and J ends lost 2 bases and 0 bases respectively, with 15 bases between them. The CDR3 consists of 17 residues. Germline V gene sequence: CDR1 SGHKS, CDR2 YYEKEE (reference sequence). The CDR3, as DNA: TGTGCCAGCAGCTTTTGGCCGGCACAGTATAGCAATCAGCCCCAGCATTTT. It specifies CASSFWPAQYSNQPQHF.

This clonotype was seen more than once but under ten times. The CDR3 DNA sequence: TGCGCCAGCAGCACCTGGGACAGGGGGGATAACGACAATGAGCAGTTCTTC. It translates to CASSTWDRGDNDNEQFF. The chain uses TRBV5-1 and TRBJ2-1, with 11 bases matching TRBD1. The CDR3 extends over 17 amino acids. The junction had 11 bases not matched to a gene; V was cut back by 4 bases and J by 5 bases. Germline lookup yields CDR1 SGHRS and CDR2 YFSETQ.

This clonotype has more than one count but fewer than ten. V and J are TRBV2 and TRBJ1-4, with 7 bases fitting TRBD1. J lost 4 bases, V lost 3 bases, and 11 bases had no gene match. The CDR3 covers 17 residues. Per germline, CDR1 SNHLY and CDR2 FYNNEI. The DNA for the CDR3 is TGTGCCAGCAGTGACTATTTTGGGACAGAAGATAATGAAAAACTGTTTTTT. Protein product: CASSDYFGTEDNEKLFF.

Written as DNA, the CDR3 is TGTGCCAGCAGCTTAGCAGCGGGGTCCTACGAGCAGTACTTC. Translated: CASSLAAGSYEQYF. This chain links TRBV7-2 with TRBJ2-7, with 7 bases identical to TRBD2. This CDR3 is 14 amino acids long. Unmatched junction bases numbered 0, after V lost 0 bases and J lost 1 base. Germline V gene data show CDR1 as SGHTA and CDR2 as FQGNSA.

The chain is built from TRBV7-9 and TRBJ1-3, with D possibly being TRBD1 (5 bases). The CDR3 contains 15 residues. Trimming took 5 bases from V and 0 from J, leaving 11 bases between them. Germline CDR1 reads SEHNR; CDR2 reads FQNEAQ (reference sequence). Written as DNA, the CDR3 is TGTGCCAGCAGCCGGACGGGGGTCTCTGGAAACACCATATATTTT. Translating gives CASSRTGVSGNTIYF.

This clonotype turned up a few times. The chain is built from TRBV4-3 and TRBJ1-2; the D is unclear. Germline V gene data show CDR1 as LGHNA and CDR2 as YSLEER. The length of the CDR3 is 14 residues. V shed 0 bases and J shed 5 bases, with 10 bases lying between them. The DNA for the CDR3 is TGCGCCAGCAGCCAAGATACGGGCTGGTATGGCTACACCTTC. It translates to CASSQDTGWYGYTF.

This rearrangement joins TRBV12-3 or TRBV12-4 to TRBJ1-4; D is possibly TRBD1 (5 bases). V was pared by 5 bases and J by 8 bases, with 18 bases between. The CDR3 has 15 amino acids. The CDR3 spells CASSGSRTRGEKLFF. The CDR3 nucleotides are TGTGCCAGCAGTGGCAGCCGGACAAGAGGCGAAAAACTGTTTTTT.

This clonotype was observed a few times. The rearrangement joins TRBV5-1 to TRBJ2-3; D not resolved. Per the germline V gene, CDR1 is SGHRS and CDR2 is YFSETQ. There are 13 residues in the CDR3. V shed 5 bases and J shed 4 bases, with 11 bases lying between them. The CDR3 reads CASSSFLPDTQYF. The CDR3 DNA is TGCGCCAGCAGTTCCTTCTTACCAGATACGCAGTATTTT.

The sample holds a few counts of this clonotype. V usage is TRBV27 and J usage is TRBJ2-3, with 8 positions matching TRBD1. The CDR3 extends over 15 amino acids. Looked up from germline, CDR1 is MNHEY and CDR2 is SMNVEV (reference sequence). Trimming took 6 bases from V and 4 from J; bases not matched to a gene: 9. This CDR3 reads CASSTGTGPPDTQYF. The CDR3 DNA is TGTGCCAGCAGCACCGGGACAGGCCCTCCAGATACGCAGTATTTT.